This entry describes one T cell receptor (beta chain). No antigen is known for it. This CDR3 contains 16 residues. V was cut by 0 bases and J by 1 base, with 9 bases left in between. Germline V gene data show CDR1 as LGHNA and CDR2 as YSLEER. This sample is drawn from a study of CD8 T cells in Susac syndrome. Findings and caveats of the study: As the study acknowledged, the number of individuals who were part of its TCR sequencing and HLA analysis was relatively small. Clonal expansion was missing from Susac syndrome CD4+ T cell repertoires.

CD8+ and CD4+ T cells were negatively isolated; TEMRA cells were FACS-enriched. Reverse transcription of roughly 0.45 to 1 ug RNA was carried out with random hexamers. By means of immunoSEQ multiplex PCR, TCR beta CDR3 spanning 54 Vbeta and 13 Jbeta underwent amplification. TCRdb re-called the immunoSEQ multiplex PCR reads through MiXCR, storing one row per CDR3 protein. The sample shows roughly 220,000 distinct CDR3 sequences, 94% of them seen only once. The chain joins TRBV4-3 to TRBJ2-2; D unresolved. The receptor was isolated from a human donor with Susac syndrome. Material for sequencing was CD4+ T cells from PBMCs. Here the CDR3 reads CASSQEGQENTGELFF. DNA for the CDR3: TGCGCCAGCAGCCAAGAGGGCCAGGAGAACACCGGGGAGCTGTTTTTT.